This T cell receptor beta chain was sequenced for a study of shared T cell receptors in the human thymus. Profiling relied on immunoSEQ multiplex PCR, and the TCRdb table lists in-frame clones only, not all of them. The repertoire has a few hundred thousand clones, approximately 95% of them found once; the top ten carry 0.02%. The sequencing sample was made of thymocytes. The sequence derives from a human donor.

The CDR3 region is CASSRTSGIKNEQFF. CDR3 in DNA: TGTGCCAGCAGCCGGACTAGCGGGATAAAGAATGAGCAGTTCTTC. The chain is built from TRBV9 and TRBJ2-1, with TRBD2 matching 12 bases. Per germline, CDR1 SGDLS and CDR2 YYNGEE. Trimming at V came to 4 bases and at J to 7 bases, leaving 6 bases not matched to a gene. This CDR3 contains 15 residues.